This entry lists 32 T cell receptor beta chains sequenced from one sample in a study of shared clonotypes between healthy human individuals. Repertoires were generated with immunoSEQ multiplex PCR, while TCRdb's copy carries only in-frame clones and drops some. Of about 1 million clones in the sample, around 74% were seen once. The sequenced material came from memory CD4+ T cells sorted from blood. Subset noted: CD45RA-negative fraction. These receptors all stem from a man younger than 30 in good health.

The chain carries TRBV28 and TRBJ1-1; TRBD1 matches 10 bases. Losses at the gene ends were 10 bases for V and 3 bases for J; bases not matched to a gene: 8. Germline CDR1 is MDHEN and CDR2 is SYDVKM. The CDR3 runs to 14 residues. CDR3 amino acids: CATRTGGLDTEAFF. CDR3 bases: TGTGCCACTCGGACAGGGGGTTTAGACACTGAAGCTTTCTTT.

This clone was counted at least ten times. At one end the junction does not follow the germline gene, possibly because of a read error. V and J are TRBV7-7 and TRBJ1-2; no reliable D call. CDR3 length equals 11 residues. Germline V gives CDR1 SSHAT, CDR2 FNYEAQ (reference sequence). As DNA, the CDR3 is TGTGCTAGCAGCTTTAGGTACGGCTACACCTTC. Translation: CASSFRYGYTF.

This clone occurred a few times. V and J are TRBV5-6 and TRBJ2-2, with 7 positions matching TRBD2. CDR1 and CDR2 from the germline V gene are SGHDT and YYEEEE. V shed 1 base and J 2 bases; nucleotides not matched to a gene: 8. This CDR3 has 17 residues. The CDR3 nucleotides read TGTGCCAGCAGCTTGATGCGTGCGGGAGTAAACACCGGGGAGCTGTTTTTT. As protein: CASSLMRAGVNTGELFF.

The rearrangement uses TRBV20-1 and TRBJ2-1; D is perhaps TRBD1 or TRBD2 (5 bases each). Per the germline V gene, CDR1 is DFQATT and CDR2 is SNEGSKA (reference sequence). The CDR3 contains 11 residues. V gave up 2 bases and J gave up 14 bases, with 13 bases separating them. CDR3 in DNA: TGCAGTGCTAGACGCCGGGACGGTGAGTTCTTC. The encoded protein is CSARRRDGEFF.

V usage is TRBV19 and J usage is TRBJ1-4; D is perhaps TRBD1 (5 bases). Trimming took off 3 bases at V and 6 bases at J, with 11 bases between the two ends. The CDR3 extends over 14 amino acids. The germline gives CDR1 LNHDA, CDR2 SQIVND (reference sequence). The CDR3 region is CASSIWGPYEKLFF. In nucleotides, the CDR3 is TGTGCCAGTAGTATCTGGGGACCCTATGAAAAACTGTTTTTT.

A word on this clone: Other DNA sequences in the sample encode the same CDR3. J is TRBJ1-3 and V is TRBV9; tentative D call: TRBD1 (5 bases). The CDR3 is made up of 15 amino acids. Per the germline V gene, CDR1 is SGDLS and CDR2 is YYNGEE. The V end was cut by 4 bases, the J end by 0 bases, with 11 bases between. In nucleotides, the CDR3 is TGTGCCAGCAGCCCGGGGGGGATCTCTGGAAACACCATATATTTT. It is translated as CASSPGGISGNTIYF.

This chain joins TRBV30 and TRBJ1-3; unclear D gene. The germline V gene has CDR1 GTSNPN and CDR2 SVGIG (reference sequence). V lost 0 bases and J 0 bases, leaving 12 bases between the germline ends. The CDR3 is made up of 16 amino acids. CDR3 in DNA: TGTGCCTGGAGTGTACGTCTCGCTGGCTCTGGAAACACCATATATTTT. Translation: CAWSVRLAGSGNTIYF.

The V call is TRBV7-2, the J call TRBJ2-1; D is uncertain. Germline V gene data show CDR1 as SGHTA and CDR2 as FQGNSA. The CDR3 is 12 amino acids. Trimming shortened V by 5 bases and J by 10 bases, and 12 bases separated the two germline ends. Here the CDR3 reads CASSLNRIEQFF. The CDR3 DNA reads TGTGCCAGCAGCCTAAACCGGATAGAGCAGTTCTTC.

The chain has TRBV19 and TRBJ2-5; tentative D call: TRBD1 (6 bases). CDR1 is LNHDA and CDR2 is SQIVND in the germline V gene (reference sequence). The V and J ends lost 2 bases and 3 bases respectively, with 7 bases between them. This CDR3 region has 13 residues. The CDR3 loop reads CASSIQGKETQYF. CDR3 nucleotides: TGTGCCAGTAGTATACAGGGGAAAGAGACCCAGTACTTC. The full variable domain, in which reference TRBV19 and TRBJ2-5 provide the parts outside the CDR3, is DGGITQSPKYLFRKEGQNVTLSCEQNLNHDAMYWYRQDPGQGLRLIYYSQIVNDFQKGDIAEGYSVSREKKESFPLTVTSAQKNPTAFYLCASSIQGKETQYFGPGTRLLVL.

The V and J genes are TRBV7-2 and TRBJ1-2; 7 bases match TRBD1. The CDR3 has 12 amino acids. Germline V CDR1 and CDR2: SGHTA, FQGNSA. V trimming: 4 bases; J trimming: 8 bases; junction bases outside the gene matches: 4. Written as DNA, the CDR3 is TGTGCCAGCAGCTCCGGGACAGCCGGCTACACCTTC. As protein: CASSSGTAGYTF.

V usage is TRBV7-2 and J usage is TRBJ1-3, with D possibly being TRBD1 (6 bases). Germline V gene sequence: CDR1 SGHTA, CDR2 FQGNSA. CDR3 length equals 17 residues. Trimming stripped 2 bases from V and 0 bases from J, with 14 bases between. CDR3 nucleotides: TGTGCCAGCAGCTTAAGGACAGCTACGGGCTCTGGAAACACCATATATTTT. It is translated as CASSLRTATGSGNTIYF.

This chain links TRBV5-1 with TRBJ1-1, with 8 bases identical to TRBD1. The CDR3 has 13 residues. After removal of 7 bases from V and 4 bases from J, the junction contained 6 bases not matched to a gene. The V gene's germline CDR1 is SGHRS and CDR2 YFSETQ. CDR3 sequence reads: CASYSDRGTEAFF. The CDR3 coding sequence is TGCGCCAGCTATTCCGACAGGGGCACTGAAGCTTTCTTT. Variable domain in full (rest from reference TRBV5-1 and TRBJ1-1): KAGVTQTPRYLIKTRGQQVTLSCSPISGHRSVSWYQQTPGQGLQFLFEYFSETQRNKGNFPGRFSGRQFSNSRSEMNVSTLELGDSALYLCASYSDRGTEAFFGQGTRLTVV.

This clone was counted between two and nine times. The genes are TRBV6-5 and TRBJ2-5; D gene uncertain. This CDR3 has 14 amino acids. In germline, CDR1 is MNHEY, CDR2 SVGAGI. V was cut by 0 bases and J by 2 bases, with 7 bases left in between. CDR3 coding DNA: TGTGCCAGCAGTTACTCCAACTTACAAGAGACCCAGTACTTC. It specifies CASSYSNLQETQYF.

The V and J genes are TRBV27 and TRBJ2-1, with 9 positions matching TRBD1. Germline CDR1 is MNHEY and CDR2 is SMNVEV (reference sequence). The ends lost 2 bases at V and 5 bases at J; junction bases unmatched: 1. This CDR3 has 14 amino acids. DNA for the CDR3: TGTGCCAGCAGTTTAACAGGGGGCCACAATGAGCAGTTCTTC. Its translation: CASSLTGGHNEQFF.

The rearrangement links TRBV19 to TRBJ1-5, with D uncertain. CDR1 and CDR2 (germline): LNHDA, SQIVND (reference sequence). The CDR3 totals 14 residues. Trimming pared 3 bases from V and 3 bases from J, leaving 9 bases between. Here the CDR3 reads CASSIKQINQPQHF. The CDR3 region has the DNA TGTGCCAGTAGTATTAAACAGATCAATCAGCCCCAGCATTTT.

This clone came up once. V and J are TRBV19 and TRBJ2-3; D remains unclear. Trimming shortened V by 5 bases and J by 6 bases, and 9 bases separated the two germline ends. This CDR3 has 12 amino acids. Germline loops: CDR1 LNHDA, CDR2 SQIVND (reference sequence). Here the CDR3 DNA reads TGTGCCAGTAGTGGGAATTGGGATACGCAGTATTTT. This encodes CASSGNWDTQYF. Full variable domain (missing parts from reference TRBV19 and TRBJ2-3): DGGITQSPKYLFRKEGQNVTLSCEQNLNHDAMYWYRQDPGQGLRLIYYSQIVNDFQKGDIAEGYSVSREKKESFPLTVTSAQKNPTAFYLCASSGNWDTQYFGPGTRLTVL.

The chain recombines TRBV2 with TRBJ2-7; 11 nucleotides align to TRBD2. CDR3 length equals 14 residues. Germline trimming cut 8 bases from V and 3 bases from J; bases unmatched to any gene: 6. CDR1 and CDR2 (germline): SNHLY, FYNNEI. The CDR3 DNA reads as TGTGCCAGCCAGGGACTAGCGGCGATCTACGAGCAGTACTTC. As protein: CASQGLAAIYEQYF.

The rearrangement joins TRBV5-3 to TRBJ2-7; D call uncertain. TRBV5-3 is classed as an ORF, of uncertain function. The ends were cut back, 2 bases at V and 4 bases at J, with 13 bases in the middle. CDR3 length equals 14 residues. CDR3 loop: CARSLDPDIYEQYF. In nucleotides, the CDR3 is TGTGCCAGAAGCTTAGATCCTGATATATACGAGCAGTACTTC.

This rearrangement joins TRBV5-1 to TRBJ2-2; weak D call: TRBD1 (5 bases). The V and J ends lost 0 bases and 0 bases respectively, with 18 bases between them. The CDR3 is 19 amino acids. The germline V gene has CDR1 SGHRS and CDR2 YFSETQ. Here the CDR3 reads CASSLGPDNPLTNTGELFF. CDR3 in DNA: TGCGCCAGCAGCTTGGGGCCGGACAATCCGCTGACGAACACCGGGGAGCTGTTTTTT.

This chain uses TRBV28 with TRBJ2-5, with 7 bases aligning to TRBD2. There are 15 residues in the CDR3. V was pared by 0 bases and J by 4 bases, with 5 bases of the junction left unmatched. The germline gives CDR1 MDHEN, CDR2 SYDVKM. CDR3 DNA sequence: TGTGCCAGCAGTTTATGGTTCGGGGAGGGAGAGACCCAGTACTTC. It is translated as CASSLWFGEGETQYF.

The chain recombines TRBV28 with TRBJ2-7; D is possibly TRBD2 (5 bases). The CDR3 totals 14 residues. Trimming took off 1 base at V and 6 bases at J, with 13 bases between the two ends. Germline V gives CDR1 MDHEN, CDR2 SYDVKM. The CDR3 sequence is CASSLSDTGSEQYF. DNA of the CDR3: TGTGCCAGCAGTTTATCTGACACGGGAAGCGAGCAGTACTTC. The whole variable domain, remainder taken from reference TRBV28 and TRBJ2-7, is DVKVTQSSRYLVKRTGEKVFLECVQDMDHENMFWYRQDPGLGLRLIYFSYDVKMKEKGDIPEGYSVSREKKERFSLILESASTNQTSMYLCASSLSDTGSEQYFGPGTRLTVT.

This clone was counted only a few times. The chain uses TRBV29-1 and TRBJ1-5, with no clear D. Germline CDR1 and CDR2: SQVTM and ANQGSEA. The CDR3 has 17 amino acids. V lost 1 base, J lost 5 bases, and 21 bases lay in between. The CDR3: CSVEVGPPVVMDQPQHF. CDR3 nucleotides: TGCAGCGTTGAAGTGGGCCCCCCGGTGGTGATGGATCAGCCCCAGCATTTT. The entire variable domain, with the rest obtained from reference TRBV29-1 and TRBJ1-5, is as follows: SAVISQKPSRDICQRGTSLTIQCQVDSQVTMMFWYRQQPGQSLTLIATANQGSEATYESGFVIDKFPISRPNLTFSTLTVSNMSPEDSSIYLCSVEVGPPVVMDQPQHFGDGTRLSIL.

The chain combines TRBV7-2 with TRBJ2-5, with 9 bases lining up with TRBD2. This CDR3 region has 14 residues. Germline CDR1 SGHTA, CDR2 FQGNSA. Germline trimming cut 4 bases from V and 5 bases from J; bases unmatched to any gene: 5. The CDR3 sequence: CASSSSGASETQYF. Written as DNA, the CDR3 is TGTGCCAGCAGCTCTAGCGGGGCCAGCGAGACCCAGTACTTC.

The CDR3 here is CAWSRTSGRQTGELFF. For the CDR3, the DNA is TGTGCCTGGAGTCGGACTAGCGGGAGACAAACCGGGGAGCTGTTTTTT. The chain has TRBV30 and TRBJ2-2; 13 bases fit TRBD2. This CDR3 contains 16 residues. After removal of 2 bases from V and 5 bases from J, the junction contained 5 bases not matched to a gene. Germline V gives CDR1 GTSNPN, CDR2 SVGIG (reference sequence). Supplemented by reference TRBV30 and TRBJ2-2, the full variable domain reads SQTIHQWPATLVQPVGSPLSLECTVEGTSNPNLYWYRQAAGRGLQLLFYSVGIGQISSEVPQNLSASRPQDRQFILSSKKLLLSDSGFYLCAWSRTSGRQTGELFFGEGSRLTVL.

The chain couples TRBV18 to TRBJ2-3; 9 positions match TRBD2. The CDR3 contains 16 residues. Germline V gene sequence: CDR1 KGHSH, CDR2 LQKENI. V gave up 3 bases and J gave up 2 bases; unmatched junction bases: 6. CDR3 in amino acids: CASSPIAGVTTDTQYF. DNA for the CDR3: TGTGCCAGCTCACCGATAGCGGGAGTTACCACAGATACGCAGTATTTT.

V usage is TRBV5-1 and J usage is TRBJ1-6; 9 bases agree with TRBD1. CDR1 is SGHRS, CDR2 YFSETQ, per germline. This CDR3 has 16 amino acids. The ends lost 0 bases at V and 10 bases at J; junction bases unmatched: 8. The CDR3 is CASSLAVGQGWSPLHF. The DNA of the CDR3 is TGCGCCAGCAGCTTGGCCGTGGGACAGGGCTGGTCACCCCTCCACTTT.

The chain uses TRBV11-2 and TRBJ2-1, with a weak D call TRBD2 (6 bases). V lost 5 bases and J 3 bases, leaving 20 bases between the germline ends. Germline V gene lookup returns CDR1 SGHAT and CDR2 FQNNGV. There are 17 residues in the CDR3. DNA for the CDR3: TGTGCCAGCAGCCCACAAGGGGAGGCGAACCTCTACAATGAGCAGTTCTTC. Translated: CASSPQGEANLYNEQFF.

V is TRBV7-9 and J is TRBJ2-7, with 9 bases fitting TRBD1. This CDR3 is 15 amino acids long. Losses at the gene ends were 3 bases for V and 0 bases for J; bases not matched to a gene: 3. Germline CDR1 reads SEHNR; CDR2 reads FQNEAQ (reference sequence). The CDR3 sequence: CASSLGGQGSYEQYF. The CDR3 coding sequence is TGTGCCAGCAGCTTGGGGGGACAGGGCTCCTACGAGCAGTACTTC.

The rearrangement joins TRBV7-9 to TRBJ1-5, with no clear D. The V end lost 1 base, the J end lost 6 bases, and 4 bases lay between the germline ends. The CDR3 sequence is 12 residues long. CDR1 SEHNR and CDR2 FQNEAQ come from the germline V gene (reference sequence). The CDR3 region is CASSLGVQPQHF. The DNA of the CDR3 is TGTGCCAGCAGCTTAGGAGTTCAGCCCCAGCATTTT.

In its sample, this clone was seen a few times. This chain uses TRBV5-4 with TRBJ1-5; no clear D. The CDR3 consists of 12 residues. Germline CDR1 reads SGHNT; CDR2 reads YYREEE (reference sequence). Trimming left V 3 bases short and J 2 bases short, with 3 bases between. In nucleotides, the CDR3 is TGTGCCAGCAGCTGGGGCAATCAGCCCCAGCATTTT. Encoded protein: CASSWGNQPQHF.

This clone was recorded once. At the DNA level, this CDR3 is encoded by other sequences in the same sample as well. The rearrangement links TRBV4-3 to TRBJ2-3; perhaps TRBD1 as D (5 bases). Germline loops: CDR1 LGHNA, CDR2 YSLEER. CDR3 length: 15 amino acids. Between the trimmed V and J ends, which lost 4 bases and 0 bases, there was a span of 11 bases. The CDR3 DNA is TGCGCCAGCAGCCGTCGGACACCTAGCACAGATACGCAGTATTTT. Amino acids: CASSRRTPSTDTQYF.

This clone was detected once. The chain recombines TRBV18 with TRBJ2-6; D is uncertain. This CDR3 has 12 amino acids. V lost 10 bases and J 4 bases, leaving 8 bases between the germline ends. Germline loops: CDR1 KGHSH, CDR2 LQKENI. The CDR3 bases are TGTGCCACCGCCCCGGGGGCCAACGTCCTGACTTTC. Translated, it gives CATAPGANVLTF.